Below are 2 T cell receptor beta chains sequenced from a single sample in a study of human thymus T cells. TCRdb keeps only in-frame clones here, not all; method: immunoSEQ multiplex PCR. The table includes some 130,000 clones, around 94% detected once. Corrective heart surgery yielded resections, and these provided the thymus tissue. What was sequenced was thymus tissue. The receptor set was obtained from a boy in the first two years of life with a congenital heart defect but otherwise immunologically healthy.

The chain has TRBV5-1 and TRBJ2-1; tentative D call: TRBD1 (6 bases). V shed 1 base and J shed 6 bases, with 20 bases lying between them. Germline V CDR1 and CDR2: SGHRS, YFSETQ. The CDR3 extends over 17 amino acids. DNA for the CDR3: TGCGCCAGCAGCTTGACAGGGAGACTTAGGGGACCCAATGAGCAGTTCTTC. Protein product: CASSLTGRLRGPNEQFF.

The chain has TRBV9 and TRBJ2-1; 9 nucleotides agree with TRBD1. The V gene's germline CDR1 is SGDLS and CDR2 YYNGEE. The V and J ends lost 4 bases and 8 bases, in that order; junction bases with no gene match: 13. The CDR3 is 16 amino acids. CDR3 amino acids: CASSPTGTGRIDEQFF. CDR3 in DNA: TGTGCCAGCAGCCCAACCGGGACAGGGAGGATAGATGAGCAGTTCTTC.